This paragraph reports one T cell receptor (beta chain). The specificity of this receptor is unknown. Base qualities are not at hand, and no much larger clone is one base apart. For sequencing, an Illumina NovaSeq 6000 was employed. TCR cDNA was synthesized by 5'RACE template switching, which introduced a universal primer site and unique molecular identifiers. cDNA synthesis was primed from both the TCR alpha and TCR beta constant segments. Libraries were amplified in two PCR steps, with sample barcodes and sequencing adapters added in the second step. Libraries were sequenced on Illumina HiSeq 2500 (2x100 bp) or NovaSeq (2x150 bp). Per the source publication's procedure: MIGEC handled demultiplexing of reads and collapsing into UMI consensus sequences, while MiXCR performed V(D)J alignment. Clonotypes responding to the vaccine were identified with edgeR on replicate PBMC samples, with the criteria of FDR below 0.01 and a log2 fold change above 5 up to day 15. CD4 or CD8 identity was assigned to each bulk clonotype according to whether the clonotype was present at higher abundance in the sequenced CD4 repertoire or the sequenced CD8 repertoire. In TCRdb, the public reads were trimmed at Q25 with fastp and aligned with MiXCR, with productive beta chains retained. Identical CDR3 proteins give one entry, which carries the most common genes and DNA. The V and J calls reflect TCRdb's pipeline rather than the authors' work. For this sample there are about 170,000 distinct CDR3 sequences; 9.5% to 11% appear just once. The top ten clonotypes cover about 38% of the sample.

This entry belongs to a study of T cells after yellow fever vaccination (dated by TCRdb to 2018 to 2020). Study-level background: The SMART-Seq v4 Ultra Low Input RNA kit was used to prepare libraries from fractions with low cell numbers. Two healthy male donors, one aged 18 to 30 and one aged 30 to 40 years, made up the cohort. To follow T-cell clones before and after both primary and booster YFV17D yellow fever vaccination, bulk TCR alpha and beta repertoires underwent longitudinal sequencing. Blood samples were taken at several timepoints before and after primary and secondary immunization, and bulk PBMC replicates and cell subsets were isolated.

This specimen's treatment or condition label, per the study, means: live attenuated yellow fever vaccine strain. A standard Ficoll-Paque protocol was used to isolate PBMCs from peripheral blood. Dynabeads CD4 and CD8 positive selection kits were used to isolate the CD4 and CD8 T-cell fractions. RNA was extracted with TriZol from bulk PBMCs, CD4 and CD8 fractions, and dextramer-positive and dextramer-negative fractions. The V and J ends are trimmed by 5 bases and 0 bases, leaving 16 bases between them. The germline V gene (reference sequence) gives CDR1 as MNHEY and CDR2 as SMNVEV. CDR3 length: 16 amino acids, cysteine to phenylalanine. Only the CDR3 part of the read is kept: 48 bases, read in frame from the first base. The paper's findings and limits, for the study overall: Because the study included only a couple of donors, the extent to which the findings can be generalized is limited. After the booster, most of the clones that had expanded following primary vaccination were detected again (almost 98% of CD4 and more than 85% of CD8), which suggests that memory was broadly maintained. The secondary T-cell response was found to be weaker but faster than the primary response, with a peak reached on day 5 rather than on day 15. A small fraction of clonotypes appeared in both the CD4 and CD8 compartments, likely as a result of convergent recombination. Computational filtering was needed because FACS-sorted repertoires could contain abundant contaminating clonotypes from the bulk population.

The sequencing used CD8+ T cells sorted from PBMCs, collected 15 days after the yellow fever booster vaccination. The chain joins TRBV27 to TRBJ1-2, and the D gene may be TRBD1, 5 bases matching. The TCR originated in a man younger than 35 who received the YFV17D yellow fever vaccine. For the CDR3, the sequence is CASSPSGRSTNYGYTF. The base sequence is TGTGCCAGCAGTCCATCGGGACGGTCCACTAACTATGGCTACACCTTC.